The clone carrying this TCR beta chain was observed a handful of times. The sample belongs to a study of blood T cell repertoires in COVID-19. Study background: Collection of acute and convalescent COVID-19 samples took place in the United States, Italy and Spain. T cells, B-cell-depleted T cells, or PBMCs supplied cDNA or gDNA.

Per the study methods: Amplification of reference gene primers provided the estimated nucleated cell counts. Method: immunoSEQ multiplex PCR; TCRdb's copy keeps in-frame clones and lacks some. V and J calls and clone size follow that table, whereas D and trimming were derived from the DNA. The data contain 140,000 to 150,000 clones, roughly nine tenths of them seen just once; the ten biggest clones take up around 1.6%. Germline lookup yields CDR1 SGHTS and CDR2 YDEGEE. The CDR3 is 14 amino acids. The V gene lost 4 bases and the J gene lost 8 bases, with 13 bases spanning the gap. Source material: peripheral blood. The chain couples TRBV5-8 to TRBJ1-6, with D possibly matching TRBD1 (6 bases). The sequence came from a human donor in a cohort sampled during active COVID-19. The CDR3 spells CASSTADRYSPLHF. The CDR3 nucleotides are TGTGCCAGCAGCACCGCGGACAGATATTCACCCCTCCACTTT.